The TCR beta chain under discussion was sequenced for a study of T cells in Graves' hyperthyroidism and ophthalmopathy. CDR1 is PRHDT and CDR2 is FYEKMQ in the germline V gene (reference sequence). The CDR3 is made up of 19 amino acids. V lost 5 bases to trimming and J lost 1 base, with 24 bases between them. Patients showing uncontrolled infection, other autoimmune disease, pregnancy or lactation were ineligible. This clonotype was picked up many times. RNA transcripts yielded amplified TCR beta CDR3 regions. HTBI primers were employed in a first-round RT-PCR of the TCR CDR3. MiXCR was run by TCRdb on the multiplex PCR reads, yielding one entry per CDR3 protein. The data hold 250,000 to 300,000 distinct CDR3 sequences, with 13% to 15% observed a single time.

The sequence was collected from a woman aged 50 to 60 with Graves' hyperthyroidism that later progressed to Graves' ophthalmopathy. The chain recombines TRBV13 with TRBJ2-1; D perhaps matches TRBD2 (6 bases). The material sequenced was blood. The CDR3 nucleotides read TGTGCCAGCAGCCCCCACCTCAACCCGCTAGCGCCTTCCTACAATGAGCAGTTCTTC. It specifies CASSPHLNPLAPSYNEQFF.